This T cell receptor (beta chain) was sequenced during a study of metastatic and nonmetastatic thyroid tumors. Study information: Patients with malignant and benign thyroid disease provided blood and tumor or nodule tissue, whose repertoires were compared.

In the original analysis: Building a distant-metastasis classifier for papillary thyroid cancer drew on CDR3 differences across clinicopathological groups. TCRdb re-processed the PCR reads through MiXCR. TCRdb assigned the V and J calls; the authors' analysis was not used. The table lists tens of thousands of clones, 20% to 25% of them singletons. No patient had received any treatment before thyroid surgery. This clone showed up just a few times. As yet, its antigen is unknown. Whole-study results and caveats: Versus benign nodules, malignant thyroid tumors reportedly had significantly higher TCR beta diversity, in blood and tumor.

This receptor was identified in a female donor with papillary thyroid cancer or a benign thyroid nodule (not recorded which). Some clones in this sample may be carry-over from other donors' samples. Sequencing was done on a sample of blood.

The CDR3 is CASSQDLAGGLTKETQYF. The CDR3 DNA is TGTGCCAGCAGCCAAGACCTAGCGGGAGGGCTCACGAAAGAGACCCAGTACTTC. This rearrangement joins TRBV4-2 to TRBJ2-5; 12 bases match TRBD2. Germline V gene sequence: CDR1 LGHNA, CDR2 YNFKEQ. The length of the CDR3 is 18 residues. With 0 bases clipped from V and 3 bases from J, the junction kept 8 bases outside the gene matches.